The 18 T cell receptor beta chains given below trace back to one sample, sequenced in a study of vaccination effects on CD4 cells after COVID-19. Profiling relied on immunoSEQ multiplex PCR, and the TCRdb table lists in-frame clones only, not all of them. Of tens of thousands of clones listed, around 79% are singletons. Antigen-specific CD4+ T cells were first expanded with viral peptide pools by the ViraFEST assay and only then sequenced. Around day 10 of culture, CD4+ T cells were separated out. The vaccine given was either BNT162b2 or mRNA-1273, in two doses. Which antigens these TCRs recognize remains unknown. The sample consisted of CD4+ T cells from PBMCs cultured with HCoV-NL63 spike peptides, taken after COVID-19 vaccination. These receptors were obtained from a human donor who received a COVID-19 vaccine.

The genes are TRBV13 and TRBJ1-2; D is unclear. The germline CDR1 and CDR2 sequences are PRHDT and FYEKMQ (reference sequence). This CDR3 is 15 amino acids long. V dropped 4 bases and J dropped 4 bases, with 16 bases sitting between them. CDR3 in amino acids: CASSSPGFSRYGYTF. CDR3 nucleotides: TGTGCCAGCAGCTCCCCGGGATTTTCCCGCTATGGCTACACCTTC.

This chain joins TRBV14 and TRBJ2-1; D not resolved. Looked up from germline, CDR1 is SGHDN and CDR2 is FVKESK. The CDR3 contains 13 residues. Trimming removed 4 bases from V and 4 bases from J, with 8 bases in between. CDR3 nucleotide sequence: TGTGCCAGCAGCCTTCGAGAGTACAATGAGCAGTTCTTC. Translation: CASSLREYNEQFF.

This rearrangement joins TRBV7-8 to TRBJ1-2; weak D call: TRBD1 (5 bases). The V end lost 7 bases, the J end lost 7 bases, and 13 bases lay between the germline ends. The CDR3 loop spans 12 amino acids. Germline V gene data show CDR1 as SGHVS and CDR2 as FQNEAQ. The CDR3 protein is CASTSGRRGYTF. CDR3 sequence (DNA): TGTGCCAGCACCTCGGGACGTCGTGGCTACACCTTC. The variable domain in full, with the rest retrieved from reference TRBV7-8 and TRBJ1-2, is GAGVSQSPRYKVAKRGQDVALRCDPISGHVSLFWYQQALGQGPEFLTYFQNEAQLDKSGLPSDRFFAERPEGSVSTLKIQRTQQEDSAVYLCASTSGRRGYTFGSGTRLTVV.

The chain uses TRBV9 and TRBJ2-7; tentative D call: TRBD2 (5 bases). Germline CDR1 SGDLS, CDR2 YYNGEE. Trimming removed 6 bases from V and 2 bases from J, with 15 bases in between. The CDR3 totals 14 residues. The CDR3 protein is CASTSGPTTYEQYF. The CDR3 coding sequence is TGTGCCAGCACCAGTGGACCGACTACCTACGAGCAGTACTTC.

CDR3 loop: CASSLAASVSYEQYF. For the CDR3, the DNA is TGTGCCAGCAGCTTAGCGGCTAGCGTCTCCTACGAGCAGTACTTC. This chain uses TRBV7-8 with TRBJ2-7; the D gene is possibly TRBD2 (6 bases). The V gene lost 0 bases and the J gene lost 0 bases, with 9 bases spanning the gap. The CDR3 contains 15 residues. CDR1 SGHVS and CDR2 FQNEAQ come from the germline V gene.

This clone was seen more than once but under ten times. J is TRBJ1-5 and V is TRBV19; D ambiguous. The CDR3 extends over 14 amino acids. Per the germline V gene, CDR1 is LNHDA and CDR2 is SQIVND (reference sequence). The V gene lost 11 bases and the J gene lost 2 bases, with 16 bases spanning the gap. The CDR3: CASNRGEGNQPQHF. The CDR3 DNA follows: TGTGCCTCGAACCGGGGTGAAGGCAATCAGCCCCAGCATTTT.

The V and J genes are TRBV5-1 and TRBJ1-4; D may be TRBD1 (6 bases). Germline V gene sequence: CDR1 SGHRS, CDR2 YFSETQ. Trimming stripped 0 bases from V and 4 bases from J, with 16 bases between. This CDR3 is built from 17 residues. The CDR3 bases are TGCGCCAGCAGCTTGGTTCCGGGGGGCTCTAATAATGAAAAACTGTTTTTT. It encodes CASSLVPGGSNNEKLFF.

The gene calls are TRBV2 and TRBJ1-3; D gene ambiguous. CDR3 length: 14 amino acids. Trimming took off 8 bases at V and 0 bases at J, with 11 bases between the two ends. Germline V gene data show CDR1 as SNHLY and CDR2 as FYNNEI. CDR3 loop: CASQSGFSGNTIYF. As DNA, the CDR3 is TGTGCCAGCCAATCAGGCTTCTCTGGAAACACCATATATTTT.

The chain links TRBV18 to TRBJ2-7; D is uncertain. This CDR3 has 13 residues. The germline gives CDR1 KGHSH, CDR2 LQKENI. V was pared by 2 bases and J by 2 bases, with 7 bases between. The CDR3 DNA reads TGTGCCAGCTCACCAGGAACGACCTACGAGCAGTACTTC. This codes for CASSPGTTYEQYF.

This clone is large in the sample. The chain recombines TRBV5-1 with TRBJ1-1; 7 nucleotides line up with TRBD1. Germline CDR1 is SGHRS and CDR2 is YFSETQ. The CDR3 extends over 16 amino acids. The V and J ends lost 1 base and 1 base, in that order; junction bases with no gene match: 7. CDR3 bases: TGCGCCAGCAGCTTGAACAGGGGATCGGGGAACACTGAAGCTTTCTTT. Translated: CASSLNRGSGNTEAFF.

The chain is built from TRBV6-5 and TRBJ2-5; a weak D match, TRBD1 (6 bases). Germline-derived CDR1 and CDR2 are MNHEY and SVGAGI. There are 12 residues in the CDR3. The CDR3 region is CVSVGGGETQYF. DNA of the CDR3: TGTGTCAGTGTTGGGGGCGGGGAGACCCAGTACTTC.

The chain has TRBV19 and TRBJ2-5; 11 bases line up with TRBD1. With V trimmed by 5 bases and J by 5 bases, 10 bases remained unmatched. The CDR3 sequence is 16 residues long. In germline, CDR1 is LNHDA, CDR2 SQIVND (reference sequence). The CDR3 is CASSPLGTGGGETQYF. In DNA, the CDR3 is TGTGCCAGTAGTCCCCTAGGGACAGGGGGAGGGGAGACCCAGTACTTC.

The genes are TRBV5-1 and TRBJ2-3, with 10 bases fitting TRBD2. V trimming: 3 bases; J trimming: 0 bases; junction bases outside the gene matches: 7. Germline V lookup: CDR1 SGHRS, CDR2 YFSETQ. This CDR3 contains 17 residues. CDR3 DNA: TGCGCCAGCAGCTCCCTAACTAGCGGGATTAGCACAGATACGCAGTATTTT. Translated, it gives CASSSLTSGISTDTQYF.

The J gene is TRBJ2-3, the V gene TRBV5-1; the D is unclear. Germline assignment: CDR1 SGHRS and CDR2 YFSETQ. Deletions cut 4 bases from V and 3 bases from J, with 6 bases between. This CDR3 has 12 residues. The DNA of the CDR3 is TGCGCCAGCAGCGATAGTACAGATACGCAGTATTTT. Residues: CASSDSTDTQYF.

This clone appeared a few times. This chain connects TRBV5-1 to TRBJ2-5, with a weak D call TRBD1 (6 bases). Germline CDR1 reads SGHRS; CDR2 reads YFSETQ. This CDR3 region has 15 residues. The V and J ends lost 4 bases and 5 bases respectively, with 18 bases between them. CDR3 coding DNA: TGCGCCAGCAGCCCGTCGGCAGGGGTATACGAGACCCAGTACTTC. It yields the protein CASSPSAGVYETQYF.

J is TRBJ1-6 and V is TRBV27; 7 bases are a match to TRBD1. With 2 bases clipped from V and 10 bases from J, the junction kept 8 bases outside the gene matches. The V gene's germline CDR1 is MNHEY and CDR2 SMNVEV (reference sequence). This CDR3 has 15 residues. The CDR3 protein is CASSLTPQGSSPLHF. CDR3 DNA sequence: TGTGCCAGCAGTTTAACACCACAGGGGAGCTCACCCCTCCACTTT.

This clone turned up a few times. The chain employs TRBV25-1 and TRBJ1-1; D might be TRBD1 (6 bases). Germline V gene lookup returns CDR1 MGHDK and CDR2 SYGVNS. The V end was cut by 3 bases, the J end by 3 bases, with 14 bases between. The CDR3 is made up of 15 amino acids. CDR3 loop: CASSDPGEGDTEAFF. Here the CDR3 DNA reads TGTGCCAGCAGTGACCCCGGGGAGGGGGACACTGAAGCTTTCTTT.

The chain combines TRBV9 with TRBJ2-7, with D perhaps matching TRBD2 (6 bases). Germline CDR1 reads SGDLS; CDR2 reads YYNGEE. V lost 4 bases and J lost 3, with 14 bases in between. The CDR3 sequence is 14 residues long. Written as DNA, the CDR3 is TGTGCCAGCAGCTTCGGGGGTGGTAGCTACGAGCAGTACTTC. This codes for CASSFGGGSYEQYF.